A selection of T cell receptor beta chains follows, all from one sample in a study of blood T cell repertoires in COVID-19. The protocol was immunoSEQ multiplex PCR, while the TCRdb copy is restricted to in-frame clones and leaves out a portion. The profile shows around 180,000 clones, over 65% of them singletons. Sequencing input: peripheral blood. Source of these receptors: a woman of 80 years or more with acute or convalescent COVID-19. The CDR3 runs from the conserved cysteine through the conserved F or W. A D gene is named only where the DNA matches it firmly. Clone size appears in some rows only: once, few, many, or a class for an expanded clone.

d_call | cdr3_length | j_call | v_call | clone_size | cdr3_nt | cdr3_aa
TRBD2 | 18 | TRBJ2-1 | TRBV5-1 | NA | TGCGCCAGCAGCTTGGGGACTAGCGGGGGAAGCTCCTACAATGAGCAGTTCTTC | CASSLGTSGGSSYNEQFF
NA | 14 | TRBJ1-5 | TRBV5-1 | once | TGCGCCAGCAGCTTGGATGGGATGGAGGAGCCCCAGCATTTT | CASSLDGMEEPQHF
NA | 18 | TRBJ2-1 | TRBV7-3 | NA | TGTGCCAGCAGGGGACAGGGAGGAAGCGGGAGTGTCTACAATGAGCAGTTCTTC | CASRGQGGSGSVYNEQFF
TRBD2 | 13 | TRBJ2-1 | TRBV19 | few | TGTGCCAGTAGTATAGATCATGGCGGGAGCCTGTTCTTC | CASSIDHGGSLFF
TRBD2 | 14 | TRBJ2-5 | TRBV18 | NA | TGTGCCAGCTCAGGGACTAGCGCTGAAGAGACCCAGTACTTC | CASSGTSAEETQYF
NA | 16 | TRBJ1-4 | TRBV5-1 | few | TGCGCCAGCAGCTTGGCCAGAACAGGTTCTAATGAAAAACTGTTTTTT | CASSLARTGSNEKLFF
TRBD1 | 14 | TRBJ1-1 | TRBV15 | NA | TGTGCCACCAGCAGTGGACAGGGAACTGGTGAAGCTTTCTTT | CATSSGQGTGEAFF
TRBD1 | 14 | TRBJ1-5 | TRBV19 | NA | TGTGCCAGTAGGCTACACAGGGGAGAACAGCCCCAGCATTTT | CASRLHRGEQPQHF
TRBD2 | 17 | TRBJ2-1 | TRBV19 | NA | TGTGCCAGTAGTATTCGGACTAGCGGGAGGTCCTACAATGAGCAGTTCTTC | CASSIRTSGRSYNEQFF
NA | 15 | TRBJ1-5 | TRBV7-9 | NA | TGTGCCAGCAGCCCCGTAGGGGATAGCAATCAGCCCCAGCATTTT | CASSPVGDSNQPQHF
NA | 14 | TRBJ1-5 | TRBV12-2 | NA | TGTGCAAGTCGCTTAACGCGGGTTAATCAGCCCCAGCATTTT | CASRLTRVNQPQHF
NA | 14 | TRBJ1-2 | TRBV11-2 | NA | TGTGCCAGCAGCTTAGATGAGGGTATAGGTGGCTACACCTTC | CASSLDEGIGGYTF
NA | 16 | TRBJ1-2 | TRBV6-1 | once | TGTGCCAGCAGTGAAGGTGCGAGGCGCGAAACCTATGGCTACACCTTC | CASSEGARRETYGYTF
TRBD1 | 13 | TRBJ1-1 | TRBV29-1 | NA | TGCAGCGCCCGGGGACAGCATAACACTGAAGCTTTCTTT | CSARGQHNTEAFF
TRBD2 | 15 | TRBJ2-1 | TRBV3-1/TRBV3-2 | few | TGTGCCAGCAGCCAAGCACTAGCGGGAAGACATGAGCAGTTCTTC | CASSQALAGRHEQFF
TRBD2 | 16 | TRBJ2-2 | TRBV7-3 | NA | TGTGCCAGCAGCTCGACTAGCGGGAGTGGCACCGGGGAGCTGTTTTTT | CASSSTSGSGTGELFF
TRBD2 | 19 | TRBJ2-1 | TRBV14 | NA | TGTGCCAGCAGCCAAGATGGGAAAATAGCGGGACGTTCGTGGCATGAGCAGTTCTTC | CASSQDGKIAGRSWHEQFF
TRBD1 | 18 | TRBJ2-2 | TRBV27 | NA | TGTGCCAGCAGTTTTTTAGGACAGGGGGCAATGAACACCGGGGAGCTGTTTTTT | CASSFLGQGAMNTGELFF
NA | 14 | TRBJ1-6 | TRBV7-2 | NA | TGTGCCAGCAGCCGGAGAGTGGTAAATTCACCCCTCCACTTT | CASSRRVVNSPLHF
TRBD1 | 13 | TRBJ2-7 | TRBV6-5 | NA | TGTGCCAGCAATCCGGGACAGGGATACGAGCAGTACTTC | CASNPGQGYEQYF
TRBD2 | 17 | TRBJ2-2 | TRBV19 | NA | TGTGCCAGTAGTATTAGTGGACTAGCGGGAAACACCGGGGAGCTGTTTTTT | CASSISGLAGNTGELFF
NA | 13 | TRBJ2-5 | TRBV2 | NA | TGTGCCAGCAACCTCAGAGGGGGAGAGACCCAGTACTTC | CASNLRGGETQYF
NA | 10 | TRBJ2-5 | TRBV20-1 | NA | TGCAGTGCCACTTTAGAGACCCAGTACTTC | CSATLETQYF
TRBD1 | 15 | TRBJ1-1 | TRBV27 | NA | TGTGCCAGCAGTTTTTACAGGGGCCTGAACACTGAAGCTTTCTTT | CASSFYRGLNTEAFF
NA | 16 | TRBJ1-1 | TRBV7-9 | NA | TGTGCCAGCAGCTTAGGGTCCCCGGTCCTGAACACTGAAGCTTTCTTT | CASSLGSPVLNTEAFF
NA | 14 | TRBJ2-7 | TRBV28 | NA | TGTGCCAGCAGTTTGTCGGGGGAAACCTACGAGCAGTACTTC | CASSLSGETYEQYF
NA | 15 | TRBJ1-2 | TRBV7-2 | NA | TGTGCCAGCAGCTCCTCGGGACTCCAGAACTATGGCTACACCTTC | CASSSSGLQNYGYTF
TRBD1 | 15 | TRBJ2-4 | TRBV5-4 | NA | TGTGCCAGCAGCGATCGACAGGGGGCCAAAAACATTCAGTACTTC | CASSDRQGAKNIQYF